This TCR beta chain derives from a study of shared clonotypes between healthy human individuals. CDR1 SGHTA and CDR2 FQGNSA come from the germline V gene. Trimming stripped 0 bases from V and 9 bases from J, with 11 bases between. CDR3 length: 13 residues. On this clone itself: Its antigen remains unknown.

The assay was immunoSEQ multiplex PCR, and TCRdb's table has in-frame clones only and misses some. The sample holds 2 million to 2.5 million clones; approximately 95% are singletons and the top ten take about 0.39%. Overall study results and limits: Naive CD4 clonotypes were shared across a handful of donors at roughly 5%.

Source material: naive CD4+ T cells from PBMCs. The subset was: CD45RA+ positively selected. The chain combines TRBV7-2 with TRBJ2-5; D is possibly TRBD2 (5 bases). The receptor was isolated from a man younger than 30 in good health. Some clones in this sample may be carry-over from other donors' samples. The CDR3 reads CASSLARVGAQYF. CDR3 sequence (DNA): TGTGCCAGCAGCTTAGCGAGGGTCGGGGCCCAGTACTTC.